This entry features one T cell receptor beta chain sequence. Its antigen is as yet unknown. The data belong to a study of T cell responses to AZD1222 COVID-19 vaccine. TCRdb's table, derived via immunoSEQ multiplex PCR, lists solely in-frame clones and lacks some. Found here are some 110,000 clones, around 84% of them singletons; the top ten hold around 17%. Broader study findings: CD4 TCRs covered the whole spike, strongest at regions 160-218 and 743-854. A mostly white British donor set with more females was recruited, and clonal diversity was possibly underestimated.

Sample: peripheral blood, taken 28 days after the second AZD1222 dose. The sequence was obtained from an adult who received the AZD1222 COVID-19 vaccine.

DNA of the CDR3: TGCGCCAGCAGTGAGACTAGCAGGGACACCGGGGAGCTGTTTTTT. Its translation: CASSETSRDTGELFF. V and J are TRBV10-1 and TRBJ2-2; TRBD2 might be the D (6 bases). The V gene lost 2 bases and the J gene lost 3 bases, with 10 bases spanning the gap. Germline assignment: CDR1 WNHNN and CDR2 SYGVQD (reference sequence). This CDR3 has 15 amino acids.